These 21 T cell receptor beta chains came from one sample sequenced in a study of T cells in localized non-small cell lung cancer. The assay was immunoSEQ multiplex PCR, and TCRdb's table has in-frame clones only and misses some. The sample carries roughly 32,000 clones, roughly 90% recorded once. The material was peripheral blood mononuclear cells, obtained before any cancer treatment. The receptors here all came from a woman aged 40-75 years with stage III lung adenocarcinoma.

The chain carries TRBV5-6 and TRBJ1-1, with a tentative D call TRBD1 (6 bases). CDR3 length equals 13 residues. Trimming took 4 bases from V and 1 from J, leaving 8 bases between them. Germline lookup yields CDR1 SGHDT and CDR2 YYEEEE. CDR3 loop: CASSPTGNTEAFF. The CDR3 DNA follows: TGTGCCAGCAGCCCGACAGGGAACACTGAAGCTTTCTTT.

V gene TRBV7-2 combines with J gene TRBJ2-3; 7 bases line up with TRBD2. The CDR3 sequence is 13 residues long. Trimming took 4 bases from V and 7 from J; bases not matched to a gene: 5. Germline CDR1 SGHTA, CDR2 FQGNSA. The CDR3 spells CASSWGGTYTQYF. DNA of the CDR3: TGTGCCAGCAGCTGGGGGGGGACTTATACGCAGTATTTT.

This clone appeared once. This chain links TRBV29-1 with TRBJ1-1; 7 positions agree with TRBD1. The CDR3 loop spans 14 amino acids. Germline lookup yields CDR1 SQVTM and CDR2 ANQGSEA. J lost 10 bases, V lost 6 bases, and 17 bases had no gene match. The CDR3 DNA is TGCAGCGTCCTTAACACCGGGACAGATTTGTTAGCTTTCTTT. It is translated as CSVLNTGTDLLAFF.

This clone appeared a single time. This chain joins TRBV19 and TRBJ2-2; 7 bases align to TRBD1. The CDR3 is 17 residues long. Looked up from germline, CDR1 is LNHDA and CDR2 is SQIVND (reference sequence). J gave up 5 bases and V 4 bases, and 13 bases lay outside the gene matches. In nucleotides, the CDR3 is TGTGCCAGTAGTACCAGACAGGGTGGAGTGGGAACCGGGGAGCTGTTTTTT. Translating it yields CASSTRQGGVGTGELFF.

The chain recombines TRBV10-3 with TRBJ2-7; TRBD1 matches at 9 bases. V was clipped by 1 base and J by 4 bases; unmatched bases: 2. Germline CDR1 ENHRY, CDR2 SYGVKD. This CDR3 is built from 14 residues. In nucleotides, the CDR3 is TGTGCCATCAGTGAGTTTGACAGGGGGTACGAGCAGTACTTC. It translates to CAISEFDRGYEQYF.

This rearrangement joins TRBV7-3 to TRBJ2-2; TRBD2 matches 9 bases. The CDR3 has 18 residues. Per germline, CDR1 SGHTA and CDR2 FQGTGA. The V segment lost 4 bases and the J segment 0 bases; nucleotides outside the gene matches: 9. The CDR3 DNA reads as TGTGCCAGCAGCTCGGCCGGACTAGCGATCGCGAACACCGGGGAGCTGTTTTTT. It is translated as CASSSAGLAIANTGELFF.

This rearrangement joins TRBV19 to TRBJ1-2; D ambiguous. Germline CDR1 LNHDA, CDR2 SQIVND (reference sequence). This CDR3 contains 18 residues. V lost 7 bases and J 0 bases, leaving 24 bases between the germline ends. Written as DNA, the CDR3 is TGTGCCAGTACGAGCCAACGGGCAGCCCTTACCTCTAACTATGGCTACACCTTC. It specifies CASTSQRAALTSNYGYTF. The full variable domain, in which reference TRBV19 and TRBJ1-2 provide the parts outside the CDR3, is DGGITQSPKYLFRKEGQNVTLSCEQNLNHDAMYWYRQDPGQGLRLIYYSQIVNDFQKGDIAEGYSVSREKKESFPLTVTSAQKNPTAFYLCASTSQRAALTSNYGYTFGSGTRLTVV.

The rearrangement joins TRBV18 to TRBJ1-2; TRBD1 matches 7 bases. J was trimmed by 2 bases and V by 4 bases; bases with no gene match: 4. The V gene's germline CDR1 is KGHSH and CDR2 LQKENI. The CDR3 runs 14 residues. CDR3 in amino acids: CASSREGGNYGYTF. The CDR3 DNA sequence: TGTGCCAGCTCACGGGAAGGGGGCAACTATGGCTACACCTTC.

The chain joins TRBV6-5 to TRBJ2-4; D may correspond to TRBD1 or TRBD2 (5 bases each). The V gene's germline CDR1 is MNHEY and CDR2 SVGAGI. CDR3 length equals 16 residues. The V gene lost 2 bases and the J gene lost 1 base, with 12 bases spanning the gap. CDR3 sequence reads: CASSYGDLGAKNIQYF. The DNA of the CDR3 is TGTGCCAGCAGTTACGGGGACCTAGGGGCCAAAAACATTCAGTACTTC.

This clone was detected once. This chain uses TRBV5-1 with TRBJ1-5; 7 nucleotides agree with TRBD1. The CDR3 consists of 14 residues. J was trimmed by 7 bases and V by 4 bases; bases with no gene match: 8. Per the germline V gene, CDR1 is SGHRS and CDR2 is YFSETQ. CDR3 bases: TGCGCCAGCAGCCCTGACAGGGAAGGCCAGCCCCAGCATTTT. This sequence encodes CASSPDREGQPQHF.

The CDR3 coding sequence is TGCGCCAGCAGCTTGGTTGTGGGACAGGGTTTGGGCTACACCTTC. Amino acids: CASSLVVGQGLGYTF. The chain recombines TRBV5-1 with TRBJ1-2; TRBD1 agrees at 9 bases. Germline V gene lookup returns CDR1 SGHRS and CDR2 YFSETQ. The V gene end was trimmed by 0 bases and the J gene end by 8 bases; junction bases not matched to a gene: 8. The CDR3 runs 15 residues.

The chain is built from TRBV4-1 and TRBJ2-2; 13 nucleotides agree with TRBD2. Germline CDR1 reads MGHRA; CDR2 reads YSYEKL. The CDR3 has 16 amino acids. V shed 4 bases, J shed 2 bases, and the junction held 1 base outside the gene matches. The DNA for the CDR3 is TGCGCCAGCAGCCGACTAGCGGGGGGTAACACCGGGGAGCTGTTTTTT. Translating it yields CASSRLAGGNTGELFF.

The chain uses TRBV5-1 and TRBJ1-2; tentatively, D is TRBD1 (5 bases). In germline, CDR1 is SGHRS, CDR2 YFSETQ. The V gene lost 6 bases and the J gene lost 3 bases, with 12 bases spanning the gap. The CDR3 totals 13 residues. The CDR3 loop reads CASTQGGDYGYTF. Here the CDR3 DNA reads TGCGCCAGCACCCAAGGAGGGGACTATGGCTACACCTTC.

The chain carries TRBV4-1 and TRBJ1-2; D remains ambiguous. Trimming stripped 1 base from V and 2 bases from J, with 11 bases between. CDR1 is MGHRA and CDR2 is YSYEKL in the germline V gene. This CDR3 spans 15 amino acids. Written as DNA, the CDR3 is TGCGCCAGCAGCCAAGCAAGATGGAGAAACTATGGCTACACCTTC. It encodes CASSQARWRNYGYTF.

J is TRBJ1-2 and V is TRBV19, with 8 bases identical to TRBD1. The CDR3 spans 16 residues. V shed 3 bases, J shed 1 base, and the junction held 7 bases outside the gene matches. Per the germline V gene, CDR1 is LNHDA and CDR2 is SQIVND (reference sequence). The CDR3 coding sequence is TGTGCCAGTAGTATCGGACAGGGAGGGAATAACTATGGCTACACCTTC. Protein: CASSIGQGGNNYGYTF.

V gene TRBV28 combines with J gene TRBJ1-4; 10 positions agree with TRBD1. Germline CDR1 is MDHEN and CDR2 is SYDVKM. The J segment lost 10 bases and the V segment lost 9 bases, leaving 8 bases of the junction unmatched. This CDR3 contains 13 residues. The CDR3 bases are TGTGCCAGATCCGGGACAGGGGACGGAAAACTGTTTTTT. This encodes CARSGTGDGKLFF.

This chain joins TRBV30 and TRBJ1-5; tentatively, D is TRBD1 (5 bases). The CDR3 is 18 residues long. Germline V lookup: CDR1 GTSNPN, CDR2 SVGIG (reference sequence). V lost 3 bases to trimming and J lost 7 bases, with 28 bases between them. This chain's CDR3 is CAWSLPLPPQGRGQPQHF. The CDR3 bases are TGTGCCTGGAGCCTTCCCCTCCCCCCGCAGGGAAGAGGACAGCCCCAGCATTTT.

This chain uses TRBV9 with TRBJ2-5; TRBD1 aligns across 7 bases. V was clipped by 3 bases and J by 4 bases; unmatched bases: 3. Germline CDR1 reads SGDLS; CDR2 reads YYNGEE. The CDR3 is made up of 13 amino acids. Written as DNA, the CDR3 is TGTGCCAGCAGCGGAAACAGGGGAGAGACCCAGTACTTC. The encoded protein is CASSGNRGETQYF.

This rearrangement joins TRBV27 to TRBJ2-2; 16 nucleotides match TRBD2. CDR1 is MNHEY and CDR2 is SMNVEV in the germline V gene (reference sequence). After removal of 4 bases from V and 6 bases from J, the junction contained 5 bases not matched to a gene. The CDR3 spans 17 residues. The CDR3, as DNA: TGTGCCAGCAGTTCGCCGGGACTAGCGGGGGGGGCCGGGGAGCTGTTTTTT. Its protein product is CASSSPGLAGGAGELFF.

The chain couples TRBV30 to TRBJ1-3; D gene unclear. V lost 1 base and J lost 0, with 10 bases in between. Germline V gene lookup returns CDR1 GTSNPN and CDR2 SVGIG (reference sequence). The CDR3 spans 15 residues. The CDR3 nucleotides are TGTGCCTGGAGTGGATCTTCACTCTCTGGAAACACCATATATTTT. Its translation is CAWSGSSLSGNTIYF.

The V and J genes are TRBV15 and TRBJ2-4, with unresolved D. This CDR3 has 15 amino acids. Germline CDR1 LNHNV, CDR2 YYDKDF (reference sequence). V gave up 4 bases and J gave up 4 bases, with 14 bases separating them. Here the CDR3 DNA reads TGTGCCACCAGCATGAACGTCTGGGGAAAAAACATTCAGTACTTC. Translated: CATSMNVWGKNIQYF.